This entry lists 19 T cell receptor beta chains sequenced from one sample in a study of blood T cell repertoires in COVID-19. The assay was immunoSEQ multiplex PCR, and TCRdb's table has in-frame clones only and misses some. Among about 100,000 clones listed, roughly 80% were seen once. What was sequenced was peripheral blood. All receptors come from a man aged 45-65 years who had recovered from COVID-19.

The rearrangement links TRBV5-1 to TRBJ2-3, with 11 bases identical to TRBD2. This CDR3 is built from 15 residues. Losses at the gene ends were 3 bases for V and 4 bases for J; bases not matched to a gene: 4. Germline V gives CDR1 SGHRS, CDR2 YFSETQ. The CDR3 sequence is CASSYDSGRADTQYF. The DNA of the CDR3 is TGCGCCAGCAGCTATGATAGCGGGAGGGCAGATACGCAGTATTTT.

The chain joins TRBV27 to TRBJ2-2; 7 bases line up with TRBD2. The CDR3 contains 18 residues. The ends lost 4 bases at V and 5 bases at J; junction bases unmatched: 16. CDR1 and CDR2 from the germline V gene are MNHEY and SMNVEV (reference sequence). CDR3 sequence: CASSYRMGGTYGTGELFF. CDR3 DNA sequence: TGTGCCAGCAGTTACCGGATGGGGGGGACCTACGGGACCGGGGAGCTGTTTTTT.

The chain employs TRBV6-1 and TRBJ2-7, with a tentative D call TRBD1 (5 bases). The CDR3 runs to 16 residues. Trimming took off 1 base at V and 0 bases at J, with 13 bases between the two ends. Looked up from germline, CDR1 is MNHNS and CDR2 is SASEGT. The chain's CDR3 is CASSEVLGANSYEQYF. Written as DNA, the CDR3 is TGTGCCAGCAGTGAAGTTCTTGGGGCGAACTCCTACGAGCAGTACTTC.

The chain employs TRBV6-5 and TRBJ1-1; D is undetermined. V lost 6 bases to trimming and J lost 5 bases, with 16 bases between them. CDR1 and CDR2 (germline): MNHEY, SVGAGI. The CDR3 runs to 14 residues. CDR3 region: CASRVGGAGTEAFF. The CDR3 DNA reads TGTGCCAGCAGGGTTGGTGGAGCGGGTACTGAAGCTTTCTTT.

The gene calls are TRBV6-6 and TRBJ2-1, with D possibly matching TRBD2 (5 bases). The germline CDR1 and CDR2 sequences are MNHNY and SVGAGI (reference sequence). Trimming shortened V by 7 bases and J by 8 bases, and 18 bases separated the two germline ends. The CDR3 consists of 14 residues. CDR3 nucleotide sequence: TGTGCCAGCACACAAGCGGTTACCCTCGATGAGCAGTTCTTC. Its translation: CASTQAVTLDEQFF.

For the CDR3, the DNA is TGTGCCAGCAGCCAGGGACAGGGAAAAGCTTTCTTT. This translates into CASSQGQGKAFF. The chain has TRBV5-6 and TRBJ1-1; 9 positions agree with TRBD1. V shed 4 bases, J shed 9 bases, and the junction held 4 bases outside the gene matches. This CDR3 region has 12 residues. The V gene's germline CDR1 is SGHDT and CDR2 YYEEEE.

V and J are TRBV7-9 and TRBJ1-4; tentative D call: TRBD1 (5 bases). The CDR3 extends over 15 amino acids. The germline CDR1 and CDR2 sequences are SEHNR and FQNEAQ (reference sequence). Trimming stripped 1 base from V and 0 bases from J, with 6 bases between. The CDR3 sequence: CASSLGQSTNEKLFF. The CDR3, as DNA: TGTGCCAGCAGCTTAGGACAGTCAACTAATGAAAAACTGTTTTTT.

As for this clone: At one boundary the junction diverges from the germline segment, which might be a read error. The gene calls are TRBV3-1 (or the pseudogene TRBV3-2) and TRBJ2-3; TRBD1 matches 9 bases. Germline V lookup: CDR1 LGHDT, CDR2 YNNKEL (reference sequence). CDR3 length: 16 amino acids. The CDR3 DNA sequence: TGTGCCAGCCGCCACGCCGGGACAGGGAGCACAGATACGCAGTATTTT. This gives the protein CASRHAGTGSTDTQYF.

This chain's CDR3 is CASSDVGLAGGEQFF. As DNA, the CDR3 is TGCGCCAGCAGTGATGTGGGACTAGCGGGAGGAGAGCAGTTCTTC. V is TRBV10-2 and J is TRBJ2-1; 15 bases match TRBD2. After removal of 3 bases from V and 10 bases from J, the junction contained 4 bases not matched to a gene. This CDR3 region has 15 residues. Looked up from germline, CDR1 is WSHSY and CDR2 is SAAADI.

The chain couples TRBV20-1 to TRBJ2-1; no clear D. Germline assignment: CDR1 DFQATT and CDR2 SNEGSKA (reference sequence). The CDR3 length is 11 residues. V shed 5 bases and J shed 8 bases, with 10 bases lying between them. The CDR3 nucleotides are TGCAGTGCTGCAAACTCGTATGAGCAGTTCTTC. This gives the protein CSAANSYEQFF.

J is TRBJ1-5 and V is TRBV3-1 (or the pseudogene TRBV3-2); D may be TRBD1 (5 bases). Germline CDR1 and CDR2: LGHDT and YNNKEL (reference sequence). The V gene lost 8 bases and the J gene lost 1 base, with 18 bases spanning the gap. The CDR3 has 16 residues. The CDR3 sequence is CASAPGGGASNQPQHF. The CDR3 nucleotides read TGTGCCAGCGCCCCTGGGGGAGGGGCGAGCAATCAGCCCCAGCATTTT.

This rearrangement joins TRBV28 to TRBJ2-3; TRBD2 agrees at 8 bases. V shed 5 bases and J 1 base; nucleotides not matched to a gene: 2. The germline gives CDR1 MDHEN, CDR2 SYDVKM. This CDR3 has 14 residues. CDR3 sequence (DNA): TGTGCCAGCAGTGTGCGGGGGGGCACAGATACGCAGTATTTT. Translating gives CASSVRGGTDTQYF.

The sample holds a few counts of this clone. Other nucleotide sequences from this sample produce the same CDR3. The chain uses TRBV5-1 and TRBJ1-1, with D possibly matching TRBD1 (6 bases). V was pared by 4 bases and J by 1 base, with 14 bases between. The CDR3 totals 15 residues. Germline CDR1 is SGHRS and CDR2 is YFSETQ. The CDR3 here is CASSLSTGRNTEAFF. The DNA of the CDR3 is TGCGCCAGCAGCCTTTCCACAGGGAGGAACACTGAAGCTTTCTTT.

The chain joins TRBV7-8 to TRBJ2-3, with D perhaps matching TRBD2 (5 bases). This CDR3 comprises 17 residues. Trimming removed 3 bases from V and 0 bases from J, with 16 bases in between. Germline V gene sequence: CDR1 SGHVS, CDR2 FQNEAQ. The CDR3 protein is CASSFLPGRASTDTQYF. The CDR3 DNA reads TGTGCCAGCAGCTTCCTTCCTGGGCGGGCGAGCACAGATACGCAGTATTTT.

V gene TRBV5-4 combines with J gene TRBJ2-2, with a weak D call TRBD1 (6 bases). The ends were cut back, 4 bases at V and 0 bases at J, with 16 bases in the middle. Per germline, CDR1 SGHNT and CDR2 YYREEE (reference sequence). The CDR3 extends over 17 amino acids. The DNA for the CDR3 is TGTGCCAGCAGCCGATCCCCCGACAGGACGAACACCGGGGAGCTGTTTTTT. Its protein is CASSRSPDRTNTGELFF.

This clone came up a few times. The chain is built from TRBV5-6 and TRBJ2-7; tentatively, D is TRBD2 (6 bases). Germline V gives CDR1 SGHDT, CDR2 YYEEEE. V lost 1 base to trimming and J lost 1 base, with 21 bases between them. This CDR3 region has 18 residues. The CDR3 reads CASSLLARGGVRSYEQYF. The CDR3 nucleotides are TGTGCCAGCAGCTTGTTGGCGCGGGGTGGAGTGAGATCCTACGAGCAGTACTTC.

The CDR3 reads CASSGGGLAEVNEQFF. The CDR3 DNA is TGTGCCAGCAGTGGGGGAGGGCTAGCGGAGGTCAATGAGCAGTTCTTC. The chain combines TRBV6-2 or TRBV6-3 with TRBJ2-1; 7 bases match TRBD2. The CDR3 is 16 amino acids. J was trimmed by 6 bases and V by 5 bases; bases with no gene match: 13. CDR1 MNHEY and CDR2 SVGEGT come from the germline V gene.

The chain has TRBV18 and TRBJ2-7, with 10 bases matching TRBD2. The germline V gene has CDR1 KGHSH and CDR2 LQKENI. There are 15 residues in the CDR3. V gave up 5 bases and J gave up 4 bases; unmatched junction bases: 8. The CDR3 DNA sequence: TGTGCCAGCTCAGGGGGGGCTAGCGGGAGTTACGAGCAGTACTTC. This translates into CASSGGASGSYEQYF.

In DNA, the CDR3 is TGTGCCAGCAGCGGGGAGACTCGGGGGGGGGCGGAGACCCAGTACTTC. Translated: CASSGETRGGAETQYF. The genes are TRBV11-3 and TRBJ2-5; 8 nucleotides match TRBD2. This CDR3 has 16 amino acids. V was pared by 5 bases and J by 5 bases, with 13 bases of the junction left unmatched. Germline V gives CDR1 SGHNT, CDR2 YENEEA.